A single sample is the source of the 29 T cell receptor beta chains below, sequenced in a study of cytomegalovirus exposure and HLA in healthy donors. PCR used 60 Vbeta primers and 13 Jbeta primers. Generated by immunoSEQ multiplex PCR, the TCRdb table keeps only in-frame clones and is missing some. The data show roughly 150,000 clones, 77% seen once. The sequenced material came from PBMCs. The source is a man aged 45-60 years in good health and CMV-seropositive.

The chain carries TRBV19 and TRBJ2-3; 7 bases line up with TRBD1. The CDR3 loop spans 16 amino acids. Germline CDR1 reads LNHDA; CDR2 reads SQIVND (reference sequence). V gave up 1 base and J gave up 3 bases; unmatched junction bases: 7. As DNA, the CDR3 is TGTGCCAGTAGTATAGGTTTAAGGGGGCTTACAGATACGCAGTATTTT. Translating gives CASSIGLRGLTDTQYF.

The chain combines TRBV11-2 with TRBJ2-1; 8 bases are shared with TRBD2. The CDR3 runs to 15 residues. Germline V lookup: CDR1 SGHAT, CDR2 FQNNGV. V shed 0 bases, J shed 4 bases, and the junction held 2 bases outside the gene matches. The CDR3 nucleotides read TGTGCCAGCAGCTTAGACGGGGGGGCATACAATGAGCAGTTCTTC. This sequence encodes CASSLDGGAYNEQFF.

The chain carries TRBV25-1 and TRBJ2-7; 7 positions match TRBD1. Germline CDR1 is MGHDK and CDR2 is SYGVNS. This CDR3 comprises 15 residues. Unmatched junction bases numbered 6, after V lost 4 bases and J lost 0 bases. The CDR3 nucleotides read TGTGCCAGCAGTGGAGGGGGCTCTCGCTCCTACGAGCAGTACTTC. Protein: CASSGGGSRSYEQYF.

This clone has only a few counts. The chain recombines TRBV27 with TRBJ1-2, with 7 bases identical to TRBD1. The J segment lost 7 bases and the V segment lost 1 base, leaving 3 bases of the junction unmatched. The length of the CDR3 is 13 residues. The germline CDR1 and CDR2 sequences are MNHEY and SMNVEV (reference sequence). The CDR3: CASSLWGDSGYTF. DNA of the CDR3: TGTGCCAGCAGTTTATGGGGGGACAGTGGCTACACCTTC.

The CDR3 bases are TGCGCCAGCAGCCATAGACAGGGTGATGGCTACACCTTC. It specifies CASSHRQGDGYTF. V gene TRBV4-3 combines with J gene TRBJ1-2; 7 bases are shared with TRBD1. The CDR3 spans 13 residues. The germline V gene has CDR1 LGHNA and CDR2 YSLEER. The ends lost 3 bases at V and 6 bases at J; junction bases unmatched: 4.

The chain couples TRBV6-1 to TRBJ2-7; D is uncertain. With 5 bases removed from V and 4 bases from J, the gap between germline ends came to 9 bases. Germline V gene lookup returns CDR1 MNHNS and CDR2 SASEGT. The CDR3 consists of 12 residues. The CDR3 DNA is TGTGCCAGCAGTATCAACTTTTACGAGCAGTACTTC. Translated: CASSINFYEQYF.

The genes are TRBV7-9 and TRBJ2-7; 11 nucleotides align to TRBD2. CDR1 and CDR2 (germline): SEHNR, FQNEAQ (reference sequence). V lost 5 bases to trimming and J lost 0 bases; unmatched junction nucleotides: 3. CDR3 size: 15 residues. The CDR3 DNA reads TGTGCCAGCAGCCCGACTAGCGGGACCTCCTACGAGCAGTACTTC. Encoded protein: CASSPTSGTSYEQYF.

V and J are TRBV28 and TRBJ2-1; tentative D call: TRBD2 (6 bases). CDR3 length: 17 residues. Trimming pared 2 bases from V and 1 base from J, leaving 15 bases between. In germline, CDR1 is MDHEN, CDR2 SYDVKM. CDR3 in amino acids: CASSLVYSRGSYNEQFF. CDR3 nucleotide sequence: TGTGCCAGCAGTTTAGTATACAGTCGGGGGTCCTACAATGAGCAGTTCTTC.

This clone has more than one count but fewer than ten. This chain connects TRBV5-5 to TRBJ1-6, with no clear D. The CDR3 consists of 18 residues. Looked up from germline, CDR1 is SGHKS and CDR2 is YYEKEE (reference sequence). Trimming stripped 1 base from V and 6 bases from J, with 20 bases between. CDR3 region: CASSLSIMDGRANSPLHF. The CDR3 DNA reads as TGTGCCAGCAGCTTGTCTATAATGGACGGGAGGGCTAATTCACCCCTCCACTTT.

The CDR3 nucleotides read TGTGCCAGCAGTGGACAGGGGCAAGGCACAGATACGCAGTATTTT. This codes for CASSGQGQGTDTQYF. The gene calls are TRBV6-1 and TRBJ2-3, with TRBD1 identical over 8 bases. Trimming took 4 bases from V and 1 from J; bases not matched to a gene: 4. Germline assignment: CDR1 MNHNS and CDR2 SASEGT. The CDR3 is 15 amino acids.

V gene TRBV7-8 combines with J gene TRBJ2-1; TRBD2 aligns across 8 bases. J gave up 9 bases and V 7 bases, and 23 bases lay outside the gene matches. The CDR3 totals 18 residues. In germline, CDR1 is SGHVS, CDR2 FQNEAQ. The CDR3 sequence: CASTQHEGSGGAFGEQFF. The CDR3 DNA sequence: TGTGCCAGCACCCAACACGAGGGGTCCGGGGGGGCTTTCGGTGAGCAGTTCTTC.

V usage is TRBV5-1 and J usage is TRBJ2-5; TRBD2 might be the D (5 bases). This CDR3 has 12 amino acids. The germline gives CDR1 SGHRS, CDR2 YFSETQ. V shed 4 bases and J shed 2 bases, with 6 bases lying between them. DNA of the CDR3: TGCGCCAGCAGCCGAGGGCAAGAGACCCAGTACTTC. It is translated as CASSRGQETQYF. Variable domain in full (rest from reference TRBV5-1 and TRBJ2-5): KAGVTQTPRYLIKTRGQQVTLSCSPISGHRSVSWYQQTPGQGLQFLFEYFSETQRNKGNFPGRFSGRQFSNSRSEMNVSTLELGDSALYLCASSRGQETQYFGPGTRLLVL.

The CDR3 protein is CASRPSGGHEQYF. CDR3 DNA sequence: TGTGCCAGCAGGCCCTCAGGGGGCCACGAGCAGTACTTC. J is TRBJ2-7 and V is TRBV7-2; 8 positions agree with TRBD1. V was pared by 6 bases and J by 5 bases, with 6 bases of the junction left unmatched. The CDR3 loop spans 13 amino acids. From germline, CDR1 is SGHTA and CDR2 FQGNSA. Full variable domain (remainder filled in from reference TRBV7-2 and TRBJ2-7): GAGVSQSPSNKVTEKGKDVELRCDPISGHTALYWYRQSLGQGLEFLIYFQGNSAPDKSGLPSDRFSAERTGGSVSTLTIQRTQQEDSAVYLCASRPSGGHEQYFGPGTRLTVT.

The rearrangement joins TRBV18 to TRBJ2-7; 10 bases align to TRBD1. From germline, CDR1 is KGHSH and CDR2 LQKENI. The CDR3 is made up of 15 amino acids. The junction had 6 bases not matched to a gene; V was cut back by 2 bases and J by 5 bases. DNA for the CDR3: TGTGCCAGCTCACCAGCCGGGACAGGGGCCCACGAGCAGTACTTC. It is translated as CASSPAGTGAHEQYF.

In this sample, this clone turned up once. The genes are TRBV5-1 and TRBJ2-2; TRBD1 matches 8 bases. With V trimmed by 0 bases and J by 4 bases, 5 bases remained unmatched. Germline values: CDR1 SGHRS, CDR2 YFSETQ. CDR3 length: 16 amino acids. The CDR3 coding sequence is TGCGCCAGCAGCTTGGGCGGGACAGGAAGCACCGGGGAGCTGTTTTTT. This gives the protein CASSLGGTGSTGELFF.

This chain uses TRBV7-2 with TRBJ2-7; D possibly corresponds to TRBD2 (6 bases). This CDR3 comprises 15 residues. V shed 3 bases and J shed 0 bases, with 12 bases lying between them. Germline V gene sequence: CDR1 SGHTA, CDR2 FQGNSA. CDR3 sequence (DNA): TGTGCCAGCAGCTTGGGGGGAACTAGCTCCTACGAGCAGTACTTC. Its translation is CASSLGGTSSYEQYF.

V and J are TRBV6-5 and TRBJ2-7, with D perhaps matching TRBD2 (5 bases). The germline CDR1 and CDR2 sequences are MNHEY and SVGAGI. This CDR3 contains 14 residues. V gave up 6 bases and J gave up 4 bases, with 16 bases separating them. CDR3 sequence (DNA): TGTGCCAGCAGCCCGAGGGATCACTTATACGAGCAGTACTTC. Its translation: CASSPRDHLYEQYF.

Written as DNA, the CDR3 is TGTGCCAGCAGGGAGACAGGGAGAAATCAGCCCCAGCATTTT. Translating it yields CASRETGRNQPQHF. The V gene is TRBV25-1, the J gene TRBJ1-5; 7 bases fit TRBD1. The germline V gene has CDR1 MGHDK and CDR2 SYGVNS. V lost 6 bases to trimming and J lost 4 bases; unmatched junction nucleotides: 6. The CDR3 is 14 residues long.

V is TRBV19 and J is TRBJ1-2, with TRBD1 matching 7 bases. V lost 5 bases and J lost 5; bases outside the gene matches: 5. CDR1 LNHDA and CDR2 SQIVND come from the germline V gene (reference sequence). This CDR3 has 13 amino acids. CDR3 nucleotide sequence: TGTGCCAGTAGTCGACAGGGTGTTTATGGCTACACCTTC. This sequence encodes CASSRQGVYGYTF.

This chain joins TRBV7-6 and TRBJ2-5; 10 positions agree with TRBD2. Germline CDR1 SGHVS, CDR2 FNYEAQ. The CDR3 contains 18 residues. Germline trimming cut 1 base from V and 2 bases from J; bases unmatched to any gene: 10. The CDR3 reads CASSLGGLLAGLQETQYF. The CDR3 nucleotides are TGTGCCAGCAGCTTAGGGGGACTACTAGCGGGGCTTCAAGAGACCCAGTACTTC.

J is TRBJ1-2 and V is TRBV7-9, with TRBD1 matching 8 bases. Per the germline V gene, CDR1 is SEHNR and CDR2 is FQNEAQ (reference sequence). V shed 4 bases and J 0 bases; nucleotides not matched to a gene: 10. The length of the CDR3 is 17 residues. The CDR3 DNA is TGTGCCAGCAGCTCTAACCGACAGGGGTGGACTAACTATGGCTACACCTTC. The encoded protein is CASSSNRQGWTNYGYTF.

The gene calls are TRBV2 and TRBJ1-4, with D tentatively TRBD1 (6 bases). V was clipped by 6 bases and J by 4 bases, with 15 bases between them. The CDR3 has 15 amino acids. Per germline, CDR1 SNHLY and CDR2 FYNNEI. The CDR3 loop is CASSPRQAFNEKLFF. CDR3 DNA: TGTGCCAGCAGCCCGAGACAGGCTTTTAATGAAAAACTGTTTTTT.

This chain links TRBV7-6 with TRBJ2-7; 8 nucleotides agree with TRBD1. The CDR3 runs 15 residues. Unmatched junction bases numbered 6, after V lost 2 bases and J lost 3 bases. The germline V gene has CDR1 SGHVS and CDR2 FNYEAQ. CDR3 in amino acids: CASSLQDRGLYEQYF. As DNA, the CDR3 is TGTGCCAGCAGCTTACAAGACAGGGGACTCTACGAGCAGTACTTC.

The V call is TRBV5-1, the J call TRBJ2-5; 10 bases fit TRBD1. V trimming: 5 bases; J trimming: 0 bases; junction bases outside the gene matches: 4. This CDR3 spans 15 amino acids. From germline, CDR1 is SGHRS and CDR2 YFSETQ. The CDR3 region is CASRGGQGYQETQYF. In DNA form, the CDR3 reads TGCGCCAGCAGGGGGGGACAGGGGTACCAAGAGACCCAGTACTTC. The complete variable domain, with remaining parts taken from reference TRBV5-1 and TRBJ2-5, reads KAGVTQTPRYLIKTRGQQVTLSCSPISGHRSVSWYQQTPGQGLQFLFEYFSETQRNKGNFPGRFSGRQFSNSRSEMNVSTLELGDSALYLCASRGGQGYQETQYFGPGTRLLVL.

This clone was picked up one time. The CDR3 region is CASSIPVGARNEKLFF. The DNA of the CDR3 is TGTGCCAGTAGTATCCCAGTTGGGGCGAGAAATGAAAAACTGTTTTTT. V gene TRBV19 combines with J gene TRBJ1-4, with D tentatively TRBD1 (5 bases). CDR3 length: 16 amino acids. Germline CDR1 is LNHDA and CDR2 is SQIVND (reference sequence). Trimming removed 3 bases at V and 5 bases at J, with 16 bases between.

The gene calls are TRBV10-3 and TRBJ2-7, with D possibly TRBD1 on 5 matching bases. Germline values: CDR1 ENHRY, CDR2 SYGVKD. V gave up 4 bases and J gave up 0 bases, with 7 bases separating them. The CDR3 has 13 residues. The CDR3: CAISGGHSYEQYF. The CDR3 bases are TGTGCCATCAGTGGCGGACACTCCTACGAGCAGTACTTC.

This chain joins TRBV7-2 and TRBJ1-6, with no clear D. Germline-derived CDR1 and CDR2 are SGHTA and FQGNSA. Trimming removed 1 base at V and 6 bases at J, with 10 bases between. This CDR3 region has 15 residues. CDR3 sequence reads: CASSLDSLLNSPLHF. For the CDR3, the DNA is TGTGCCAGCAGCTTAGACAGTCTGCTTAATTCACCCCTCCACTTT.

V and J are TRBV28 and TRBJ2-7; D uncertain. CDR3 length: 10 residues. V was trimmed by 8 bases and J by 6 bases, leaving 8 bases between them. Germline-derived CDR1 and CDR2 are MDHEN and SYDVKM. Written as DNA, the CDR3 is TGTGCCAGCCGTCAGTTCGAGCAGTACTTC. It specifies CASRQFEQYF.

The rearrangement joins TRBV6-5 to TRBJ1-1, with D tentatively TRBD1 (5 bases). V gave up 2 bases and J gave up 6 bases, with 10 bases separating them. Germline CDR1 and CDR2: MNHEY and SVGAGI. The CDR3 has 13 amino acids. The CDR3 DNA is TGTGCCAGCAGTTACGCACGGGGGGCTGAAGCTTTCTTT. Translated: CASSYARGAEAFF.